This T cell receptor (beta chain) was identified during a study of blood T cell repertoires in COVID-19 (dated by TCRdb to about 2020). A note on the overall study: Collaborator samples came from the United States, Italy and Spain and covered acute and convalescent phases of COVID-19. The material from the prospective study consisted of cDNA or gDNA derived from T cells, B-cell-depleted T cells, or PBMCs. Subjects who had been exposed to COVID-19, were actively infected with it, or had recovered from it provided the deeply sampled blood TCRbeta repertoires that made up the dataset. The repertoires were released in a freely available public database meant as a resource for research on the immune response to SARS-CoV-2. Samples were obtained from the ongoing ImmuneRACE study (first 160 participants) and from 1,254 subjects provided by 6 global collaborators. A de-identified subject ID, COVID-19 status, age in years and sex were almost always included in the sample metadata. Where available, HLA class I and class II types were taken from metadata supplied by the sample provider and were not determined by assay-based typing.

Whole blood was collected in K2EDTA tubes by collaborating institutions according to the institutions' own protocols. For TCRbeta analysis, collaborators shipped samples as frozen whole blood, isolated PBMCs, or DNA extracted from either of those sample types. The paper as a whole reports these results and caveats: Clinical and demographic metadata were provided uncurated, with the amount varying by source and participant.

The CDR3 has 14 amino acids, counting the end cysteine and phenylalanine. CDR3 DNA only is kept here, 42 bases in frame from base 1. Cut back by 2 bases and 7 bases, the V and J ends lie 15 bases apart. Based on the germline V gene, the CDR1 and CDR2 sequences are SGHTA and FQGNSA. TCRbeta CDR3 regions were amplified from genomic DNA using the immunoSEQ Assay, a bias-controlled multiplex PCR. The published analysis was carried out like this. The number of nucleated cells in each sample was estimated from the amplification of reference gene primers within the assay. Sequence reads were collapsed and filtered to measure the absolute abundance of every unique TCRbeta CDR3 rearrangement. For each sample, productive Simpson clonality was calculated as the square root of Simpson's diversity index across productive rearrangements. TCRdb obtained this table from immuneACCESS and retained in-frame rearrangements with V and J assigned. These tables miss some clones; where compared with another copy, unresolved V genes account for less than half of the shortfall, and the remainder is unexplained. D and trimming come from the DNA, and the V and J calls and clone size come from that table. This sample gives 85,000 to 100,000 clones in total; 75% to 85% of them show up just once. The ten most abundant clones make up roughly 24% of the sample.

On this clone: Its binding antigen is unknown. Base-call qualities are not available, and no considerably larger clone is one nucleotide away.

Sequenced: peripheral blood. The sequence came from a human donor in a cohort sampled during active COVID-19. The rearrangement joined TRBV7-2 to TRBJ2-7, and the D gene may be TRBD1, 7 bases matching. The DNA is TGTGCCAGCAGCTTAAGGGTGACAGGGAGGGAGCAGTACTTC. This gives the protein CASSLRVTGREQYF.